Sequencing of this TCR beta chain was carried out in a study of T cell repertoires in cytomegalovirus infection. Study background: Public TCR beta signature analysis indicated the presence of both CMV infection and matching HLA type.

This clonotype was observed many times. What it binds is not known. TCRdb processed the reads anew with MiXCR; each CDR3 protein has one entry. The table includes roughly 120,000 distinct CDR3 sequences, under 30% detected once. The study, taken as a whole, reports: Across the ex vivo response, the dominant clonotypes were HLA-C-restricted CMV-specific TCR beta clonotypes. The cumulative frequency of public TCR beta families identified carriers of CMV plus the relevant HLA.

V lost 6 bases, J lost 1 base, and 4 bases stayed unmatched. The germline gives CDR1 SNHLY, CDR2 FYNNEI. The CDR3 runs to 14 residues. The sample in question was CD8+ T cells from cultured PBMCs, obtained from culture after CMV antigen stimulation. This TCR derives from a human donor in good health (CMV status not recorded). Some clones in this sample may be carry-over from other donors' samples. The V and J genes are TRBV2 and TRBJ2-3; TRBD1 matches at 7 bases. The CDR3 DNA follows: TGTGCCAGCAGGAACAGGGGCCGCACAGATACGCAGTATTTT. Translating it yields CASRNRGRTDTQYF.